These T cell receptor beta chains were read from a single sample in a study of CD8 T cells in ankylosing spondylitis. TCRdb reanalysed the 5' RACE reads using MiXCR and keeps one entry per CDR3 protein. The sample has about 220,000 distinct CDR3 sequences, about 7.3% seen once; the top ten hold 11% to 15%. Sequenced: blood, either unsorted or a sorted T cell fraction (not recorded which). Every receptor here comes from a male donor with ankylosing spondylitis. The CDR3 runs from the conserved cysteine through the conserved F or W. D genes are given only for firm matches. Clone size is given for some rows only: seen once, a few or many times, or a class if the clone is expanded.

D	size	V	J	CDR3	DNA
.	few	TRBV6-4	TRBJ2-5	CASTTGAPQETQYF	TGTGCCAGCACTACCGGGGCACCACAGGAGACCCAGTACTTC
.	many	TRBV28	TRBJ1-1	CASSLSRLDTEAFF	TGTGCCAGCAGTTTAAGTAGGTTGGACACTGAAGCTTTCTTT
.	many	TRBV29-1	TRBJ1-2	CSVEGLGLANYGYTF	TGCAGCGTTGAAGGTTTAGGATTGGCTAACTATGGCTACACCTTC
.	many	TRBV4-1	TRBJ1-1	CASSQRTDHIEAFF	TGCGCCAGCAGCCAACGGACCGATCATATTGAAGCTTTCTTT
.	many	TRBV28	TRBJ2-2	CASSSPTSKDTGELFF	TGTGCCAGCAGCTCTCCGACAAGCAAGGACACCGGGGAGCTGTTTTTT
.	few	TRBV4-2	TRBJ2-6	CASSQEGGGSGANVLTF	TGTGCCAGCAGCCAAGAGGGCGGAGGTAGCGGGGCCAACGTCCTGACTTTC
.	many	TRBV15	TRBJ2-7	CATSRPDSYEQYF	TGTGCCACCAGCAGACCCGACAGCTACGAGCAGTACTTC
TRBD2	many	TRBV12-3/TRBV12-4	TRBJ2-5	CASRGTSGGPSETQYF	TGTGCCAGCAGGGGGACTAGCGGGGGGCCATCAGAGACCCAGTACTTC
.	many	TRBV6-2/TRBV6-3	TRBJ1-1	CASRLDLVAFF	TGTGCCAGCAGGCTCGACCTGGTAGCTTTCTTT
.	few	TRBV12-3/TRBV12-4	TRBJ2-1	CASSYNTYNEQFF	TGTGCCAGCAGTTATAACACTTACAATGAGCAGTTCTTC
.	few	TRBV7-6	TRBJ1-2	CASSPGTEYGYTF	TGTGCCAGCAGCCCCGGGACGGAATATGGCTACACCTTC
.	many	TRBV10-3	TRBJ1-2	CAIREGEGGYTF	TGTGCCATCCGGGAGGGGGAAGGAGGCTACACCTTC
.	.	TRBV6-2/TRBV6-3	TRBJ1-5	CASSYWFREGNQPQHF	TGTGCCAGCAGTTACTGGTTCAGGGAAGGCAATCAGCCCCAGCATTTT
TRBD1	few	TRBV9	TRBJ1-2	CASSVRTGLPYFYGYTF	TGTGCCAGCAGCGTCCGGACAGGGCTCCCATACTTCTATGGCTACACCTTC
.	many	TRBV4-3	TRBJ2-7	CASSQHGTVVLNEQYF	TGCGCCAGCAGCCAACACGGGACGGTGGTTTTGAACGAGCAGTACTTC
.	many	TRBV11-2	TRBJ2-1	CASSLDWGYEHNEQFF	TGTGCCAGCAGCTTAGATTGGGGGTATGAGCACAATGAGCAGTTCTTC
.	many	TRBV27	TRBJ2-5	CASSLSYGLYQETQYF	TGTGCCAGCAGTTTATCCTACGGACTGTACCAAGAGACCCAGTACTTC
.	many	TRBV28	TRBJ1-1	CATSRRGVTEAFF	TGTGCCACCTCTCGGCGGGGGGTCACTGAAGCTTTCTTT
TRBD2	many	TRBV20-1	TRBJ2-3	CSARDGASGMGGSTDTQYF	TGCAGTGCTAGAGACGGGGCTAGCGGGATGGGGGGGAGCACAGATACGCAGTATTTT
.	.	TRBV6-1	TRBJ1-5	CASSPSFHQPQHF	TGTGCCAGCAGCCCCTCGTTCCATCAGCCCCAGCATTTT
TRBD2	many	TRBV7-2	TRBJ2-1	CASSLIPLAGYGSEQFF	TGTGCCAGCAGCTTAATCCCCCTAGCGGGATATGGGAGTGAGCAGTTCTTC
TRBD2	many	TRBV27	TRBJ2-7	CASSLRPPSGLVPGEQYF	TGTGCCAGCAGTTTAAGACCACCTTCGGGACTAGTCCCAGGAGAGCAGTACTTC
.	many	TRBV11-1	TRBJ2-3	CASSLVFTDTQYF	TGTGCCAGCAGCTTAGTATTTACAGATACGCAGTATTTT
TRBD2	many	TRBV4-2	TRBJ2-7	CASSQTASGSSYEQYF	TGTGCCAGCAGCCAAACCGCTAGCGGAAGCTCCTACGAGCAGTACTTC
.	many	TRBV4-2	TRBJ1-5	CASKRRVDSNQPQHF	TGTGCCAGCAAGCGAAGGGTTGATAGCAATCAGCCCCAGCATTTT
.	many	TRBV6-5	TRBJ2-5	CASSYSTEIRETQYF	TGTGCCAGCAGTTACTCGACAGAAATTAGAGAGACCCAGTACTTC
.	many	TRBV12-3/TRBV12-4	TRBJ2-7	CASSSAGSYEQYF	TGTGCCAGCAGTTCCGCAGGGTCCTACGAGCAGTACTTC
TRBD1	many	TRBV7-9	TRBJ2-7	CASSPVRTGAYEQYF	TGTGCCAGCAGTCCTGTAAGGACAGGGGCCTACGAGCAGTACTTC
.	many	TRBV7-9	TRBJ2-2	CASTPGETGELFF	TGTGCCAGCACCCCAGGGGAAACCGGGGAGCTGTTTTTT
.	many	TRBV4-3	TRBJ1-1	CASSLRLRATEAFF	TGCGCCAGCAGCCTCCGGTTGAGGGCGACTGAAGCTTTCTTT
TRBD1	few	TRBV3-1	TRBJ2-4	CASSQGQGVKGIQYF	TGTGCCAGCAGCCAAGGACAGGGGGTTAAGGGCATTCAGTACTTC
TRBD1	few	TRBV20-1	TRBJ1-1	CSAPGTGLRENTEAFF	TGCAGTGCCCCCGGGACAGGGCTTAGAGAGAACACTGAAGCTTTCTTT
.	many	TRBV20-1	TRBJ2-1	CSARDGRHNEQFF	TGCAGTGCTAGAGATGGCCGTCACAATGAGCAGTTCTTC
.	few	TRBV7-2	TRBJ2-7	CASSSNTKAYEQYF	TGTGCCAGCAGCTCTAACACCAAAGCCTACGAGCAGTACTTC
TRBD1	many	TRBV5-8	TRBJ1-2	CASSLALGTAFYGYTF	TGTGCCAGCAGCTTGGCTTTAGGGACAGCCTTTTATGGCTACACCTTC
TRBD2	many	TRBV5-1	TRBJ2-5	CASSRAGVGETQYF	TGCGCCAGCAGCAGAGCGGGAGTCGGTGAGACCCAGTACTTC
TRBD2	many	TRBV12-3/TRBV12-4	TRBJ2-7	CASSPPSGSWYEQYF	TGTGCCAGCAGTCCTCCTAGCGGGAGTTGGTACGAGCAGTACTTC
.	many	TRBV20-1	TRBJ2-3	CSATHWTEAGDTQYF	TGCAGTGCCACCCACTGGACCGAAGCGGGTGATACGCAGTATTTT
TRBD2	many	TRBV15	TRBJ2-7	CATSRDRGGRNLYEQYF	TGTGCCACCAGCAGAGATCGGGGCGGGAGGAACCTATACGAGCAGTACTTC
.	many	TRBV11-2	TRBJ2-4	CASSLDLRGLARGILAKNIQYF	TGTGCCAGCAGCTTAGACCTTAGGGGGCTAGCGAGGGGGATTCTAGCCAAAAACATTCAGTACTTC
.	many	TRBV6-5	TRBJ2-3	CASSYGGGSAYTQYF	TGTGCCAGCAGTTACGGGGGTGGGAGCGCATATACGCAGTATTTT
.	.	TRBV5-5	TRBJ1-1	CASSPPEARGTEAFF	TGTGCCAGCAGCCCCCCGGAGGCCAGAGGGACTGAAGCTTTCTTT
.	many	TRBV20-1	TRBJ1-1	CSAREGETEAFF	TGCAGTGCTAGAGAAGGGGAAACTGAAGCTTTCTTT
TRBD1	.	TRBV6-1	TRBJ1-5	CASSPWTGGNQPQHF	TGTGCCAGCAGCCCGTGGACAGGGGGAAATCAGCCCCAGCATTTT
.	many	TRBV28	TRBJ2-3	CASGLDLDTQYF	TGTGCCAGCGGGTTAGACCTAGATACGCAGTATTTT
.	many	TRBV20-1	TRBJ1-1	CSAAGTVNTEAFF	TGCAGTGCCGCCGGGACGGTGAACACTGAAGCTTTCTTT
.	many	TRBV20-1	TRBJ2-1	CSARDLLRHGLEQFF	TGCAGTGCTAGAGATCTGCTCCGCCATGGACTTGAGCAGTTCTTC
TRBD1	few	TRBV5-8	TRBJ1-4	CASSPGTFRGNEKLFF	TGTGCCAGCAGCCCGGGGACCTTCAGGGGGAATGAAAAACTGTTTTTT
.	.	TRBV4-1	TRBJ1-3	CASSQDKDFSGNTIYF	TGCGCCAGCAGCCAAGATAAGGACTTCTCTGGAAACACCATATATTTT
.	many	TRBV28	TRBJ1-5	CASRGLDNQPQHF	TGTGCCAGCAGGGGGCTCGACAATCAGCCCCAGCATTTT